Detailed here is one TCR beta chain. Its antigen is not identified. This specimen comes from a study of T cells in Graves' hyperthyroidism and ophthalmopathy. Study information: Staff took peripheral blood when the initial diagnosis was made, before any treatment began. Study-level results: Blood samples included most of the expanded thyroid clonotypes exceeding 0.001. Onset of ophthalmopathy came a median approximately 6.5 months after the model predicted it.

Diagnosis rested on symptoms, serum thyroxine and TRAb, thyroid ultrasound, and orbital computed tomography. V was clipped by 2 bases and J by 3 bases; unmatched bases: 19. This CDR3 has 21 residues. Germline CDR1 is GTSNPN and CDR2 is SVGIG (reference sequence). There were TCR beta CDR3 regions amplified from RNA transcripts. The HTBI primer set drove a first-round RT-PCR of the TCR CDR3. From the multiplex PCR reads, TCRdb called clonotypes with MiXCR, one entry per CDR3 protein. The sample lists about 590,000 distinct CDR3 sequences, approximately 15% occurring once. This chain connects TRBV30 to TRBJ2-1; 13 bases map to TRBD2. This clonotype originated in a woman under 30 with Graves' ophthalmopathy. Sequenced: blood. The CDR3 DNA reads as TGTGCCTGGAGTATCCGGGGACATCAGGGACTAGCGGGATTATACTACAATGAGCAGTTCTTC. As protein: CAWSIRGHQGLAGLYYNEQFF.